This T cell receptor (beta chain) was profiled in a study of OX40 agonist ivuxolimab in advanced cancers. General observations from the study: Dose levels from 0.1 to 3.0 mg/kg saw CD4+ and CD8+ blood T cells expand clonally by week 6. The average count of expanded clones was higher among CD8+ T cells than among CD4+.

Here immunoSEQ multiplex PCR was the method, and the copy in TCRdb shows in-frame clones only, minus some. The sample has under 80,000 clones, about 85% seen once; the top ten hold 2% to 2.5%. V lost 5 bases to trimming and J lost 2 bases, with 9 bases between them. CDR1 and CDR2 (germline): SGHVS, FQNEAQ. The CDR3 sequence is 13 residues long. Worth noting for this clone: Antigen: not known.

V is TRBV7-8 and J is TRBJ1-2; D perhaps matches TRBD1 (6 bases). The clonotype comes from an adult with an advanced solid tumor such as melanoma, head and neck, liver or kidney cancer. The source was CD4+ or CD8+ T cells sorted from blood, collected in a trial of the OX40 agonist ivuxolimab. The CDR3: CASSQGQNYGYTF. Here the CDR3 DNA reads TGTGCCAGCAGCCAGGGGCAGAACTATGGCTACACCTTC.